This entry concerns a single TCR beta chain. Trimming took off 8 bases at V and 5 bases at J, with 16 bases between the two ends. Germline loops: CDR1 SNHLY, CDR2 FYNNEI. This CDR3 comprises 13 residues. This entry comes from a study of graft-versus-host responses after intestinal transplantation. Across the whole study: Anti-thymocyte globulin served as induction for all recipients, who then took tacrolimus and steroids for around 3 years. Whole-study findings and limits: GvH clones were identified in recipient marrow, with some first appearing in ileum or blood. Patients who carried graft-donor T cell macrochimerism also had high graft-versus-host to host-versus-graft clonal ratios in their allografts. Early declines in HvG clones that occurred post-transplant were associated with peak circulating GvH clone levels.

Generated by immunoSEQ multiplex PCR, the TCRdb table keeps only in-frame clones and is missing some. This sample has 21,000 or so clones, with 50% to 70% found just once. This receptor was identified in a human patient who received an intestinal transplant. The chain joins TRBV2 to TRBJ2-7, with TRBD2 as a possible D gene (6 bases). The sample here was alloreactive CD4+ T cells from a mixed lymphocyte reaction culture, taken before intestinal transplant. The subset here: CFSE-low proliferating T cells sorted from roughly six-day pre-transplant mixed lymphocyte reaction (GvH or HvG direction). The CDR3 nucleotides read TGTGCCAGCCAACTTGCGGGGCTTAACGAGCAGTACTTC. It is translated as CASQLAGLNEQYF.